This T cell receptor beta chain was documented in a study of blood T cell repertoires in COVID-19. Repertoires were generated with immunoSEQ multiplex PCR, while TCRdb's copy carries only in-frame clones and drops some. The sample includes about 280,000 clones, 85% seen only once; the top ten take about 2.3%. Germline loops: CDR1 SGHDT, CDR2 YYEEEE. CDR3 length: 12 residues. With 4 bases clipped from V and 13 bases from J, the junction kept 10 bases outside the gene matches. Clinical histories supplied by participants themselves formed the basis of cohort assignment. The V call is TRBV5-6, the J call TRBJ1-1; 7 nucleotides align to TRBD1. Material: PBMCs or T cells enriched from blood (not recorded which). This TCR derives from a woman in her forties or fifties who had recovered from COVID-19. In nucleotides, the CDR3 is TGTGCCAGCAGCCGGGGACAGAGCCTCGTTTTCTTT. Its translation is CASSRGQSLVFF. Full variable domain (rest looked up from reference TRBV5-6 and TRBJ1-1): DAGVTQSPTHLIKTRGQQVTLRCSPKSGHDTVSWYQQALGQGPQFIFQYYEEEERQRGNFPDRFSGHQFPNYSSELNVNALLLGDSALYLCASSRGQSLVFFGQGTRLTVV.